This T cell receptor beta chain was sequenced in a study of T cell changes during pregnancy in multiple sclerosis. CDR3 length equals 20 residues. V was pared by 3 bases and J by 6 bases, with 22 bases of the junction left unmatched. In germline, CDR1 is SGHNT, CDR2 YYREEE (reference sequence). The data were produced by immunoSEQ multiplex PCR, yet TCRdb's version contains in-frame clones alone and is incomplete. Of about 56,000 clones listed, around 90% are singletons. The origin of this receptor is a female donor with multiple sclerosis, enrolled in a pregnancy study. The sequencing here drew on CD4+ T cells from peripheral blood mononuclear cells, taken in the second trimester of pregnancy. V usage is TRBV5-4 and J usage is TRBJ2-2; 8 nucleotides line up with TRBD2. CDR3 bases: TGTGCCAGCAGCTCGGGGGAATTTAGCGGGATATCCCTAGGGGCCGGGGAGCTGTTTTTT. Its translation: CASSSGEFSGISLGAGELFF.